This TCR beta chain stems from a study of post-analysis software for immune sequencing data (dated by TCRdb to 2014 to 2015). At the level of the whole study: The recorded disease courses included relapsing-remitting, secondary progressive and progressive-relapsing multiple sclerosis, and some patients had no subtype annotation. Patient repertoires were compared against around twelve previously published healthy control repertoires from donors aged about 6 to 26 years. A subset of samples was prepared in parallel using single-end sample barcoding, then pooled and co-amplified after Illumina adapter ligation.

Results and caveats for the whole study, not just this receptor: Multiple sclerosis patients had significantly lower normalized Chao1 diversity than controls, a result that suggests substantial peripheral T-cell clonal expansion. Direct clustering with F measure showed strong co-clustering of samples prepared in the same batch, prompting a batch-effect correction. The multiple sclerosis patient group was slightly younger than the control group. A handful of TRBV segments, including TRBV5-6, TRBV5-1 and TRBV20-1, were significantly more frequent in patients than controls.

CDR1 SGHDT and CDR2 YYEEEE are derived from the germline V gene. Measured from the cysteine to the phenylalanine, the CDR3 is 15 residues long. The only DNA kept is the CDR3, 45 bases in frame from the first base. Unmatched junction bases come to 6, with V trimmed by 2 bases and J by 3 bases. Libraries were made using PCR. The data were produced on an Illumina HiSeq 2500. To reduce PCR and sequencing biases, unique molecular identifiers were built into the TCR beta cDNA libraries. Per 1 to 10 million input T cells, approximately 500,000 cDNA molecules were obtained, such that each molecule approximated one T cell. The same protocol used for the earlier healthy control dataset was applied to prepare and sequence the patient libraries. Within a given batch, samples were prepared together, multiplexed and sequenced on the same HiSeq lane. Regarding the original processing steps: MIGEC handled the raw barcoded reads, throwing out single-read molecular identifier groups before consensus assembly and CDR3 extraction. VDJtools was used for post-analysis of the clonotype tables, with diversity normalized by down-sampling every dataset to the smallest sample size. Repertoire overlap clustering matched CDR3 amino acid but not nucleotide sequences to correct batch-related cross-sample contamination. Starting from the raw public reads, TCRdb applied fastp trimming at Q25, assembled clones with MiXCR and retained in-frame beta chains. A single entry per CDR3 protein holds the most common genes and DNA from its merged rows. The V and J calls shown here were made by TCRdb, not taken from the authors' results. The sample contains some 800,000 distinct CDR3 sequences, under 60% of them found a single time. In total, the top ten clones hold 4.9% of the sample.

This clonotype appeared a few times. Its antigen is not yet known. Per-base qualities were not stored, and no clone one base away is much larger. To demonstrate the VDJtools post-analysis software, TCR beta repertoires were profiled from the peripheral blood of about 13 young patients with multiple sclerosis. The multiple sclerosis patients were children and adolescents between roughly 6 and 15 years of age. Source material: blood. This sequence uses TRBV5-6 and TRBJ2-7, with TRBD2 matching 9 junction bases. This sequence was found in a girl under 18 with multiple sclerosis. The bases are TGTGCCAGCAGCTTAGGCGGGAGGGCCGTCTACGAGCAGTACTTC. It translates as CASSLGGRAVYEQYF.